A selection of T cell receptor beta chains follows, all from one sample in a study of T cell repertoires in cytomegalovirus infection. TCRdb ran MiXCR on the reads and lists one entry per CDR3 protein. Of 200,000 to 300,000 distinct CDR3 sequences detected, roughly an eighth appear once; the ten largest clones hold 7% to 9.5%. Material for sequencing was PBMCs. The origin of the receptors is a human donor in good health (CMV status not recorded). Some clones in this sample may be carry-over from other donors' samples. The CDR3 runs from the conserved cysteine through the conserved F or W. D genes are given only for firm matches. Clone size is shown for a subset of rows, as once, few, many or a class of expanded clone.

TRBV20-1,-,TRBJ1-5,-,TGCAGTGTCGCCTCGGGGGAAAGCAATCAGCCCCAGCATTTT,CSVASGESNQPQHF
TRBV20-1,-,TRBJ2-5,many,TGCAGTGTCCAGACGCTAGCGCCGAGGGAGACCCAGTACTTC,CSVQTLAPRETQYF
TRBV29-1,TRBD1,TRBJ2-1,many,TGCAGCGTTGAGCTTCCGACAGGGTGGGACGGTGAGCAGTTCTTC,CSVELPTGWDGEQFF
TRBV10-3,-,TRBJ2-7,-,TGTGCCATCAGTGAGTCGAGTGGGACACAAAGGCTCGAGCAGTACTTC,CAISESSGTQRLEQYF
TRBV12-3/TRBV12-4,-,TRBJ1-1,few,TGTGCCAGCAGTTTGTTCAGGGTCGGCGCTGAAGCTTTCTTT,CASSLFRVGAEAFF
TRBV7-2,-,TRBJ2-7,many,TGTGCCAGCAGCTTAGGACGGGTGGGGCTCTACGAGCAGTACTTC,CASSLGRVGLYEQYF
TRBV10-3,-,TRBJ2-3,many,TGTGCCATCAGTGAGAAAGGGAGCGCAGATACGCAGTATTTT,CAISEKGSADTQYF
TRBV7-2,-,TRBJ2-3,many,TGTGCCAGCAGCTTAATAACGGTAGATACGCAGTATTTT,CASSLITVDTQYF
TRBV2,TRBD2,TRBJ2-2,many,TGTGCCAGCAGGGAACTAGCGGGACCTGGCGGGGAGCTGTTTTTT,CASRELAGPGGELFF
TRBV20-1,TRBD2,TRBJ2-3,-,TGCAGTGCTAGTAGCGGGGGGGTAGATACGCAGTATTTT,CSASSGGVDTQYF
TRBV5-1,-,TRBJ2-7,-,TGCGCCAGCAGCTTGGTAGAGTCCCACGAGCAGTACTTC,CASSLVESHEQYF
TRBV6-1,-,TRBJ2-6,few,TGTGCCAGCAGTACCTCACAGGCTGGCGGGGCCAACGTCCTGACTTTC,CASSTSQAGGANVLTF
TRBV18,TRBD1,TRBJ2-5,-,TGTGCCAGCTCTCTGGAGACAGGGTCCACTGGCGGGGAGACCCAGTACTTC,CASSLETGSTGGETQYF
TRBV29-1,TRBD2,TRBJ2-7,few,TGCAGCGTCGGGGCGGGGGGCTTGATTGAGCAGTACTTC,CSVGAGGLIEQYF
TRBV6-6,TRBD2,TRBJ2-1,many,TGTGCCAGCAGTTACCCGAACAGGTTCCCGGGACTAGCCAATTCCTACAATGAGCAGTTCTTC,CASSYPNRFPGLANSYNEQFF
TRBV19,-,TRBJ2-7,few,TGTGCCAGTATCAAGAGGGCGGAAAGCTCCTACGAGCAGTACTTC,CASIKRAESSYEQYF
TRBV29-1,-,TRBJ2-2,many,TGCAGCGTTGGACAGTTGAACACCGGGGAGCTGTTTTTT,CSVGQLNTGELFF
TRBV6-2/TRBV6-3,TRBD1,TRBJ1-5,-,TGTGCCAGCAGTTACTACCGGACAGGGGATCAGCCCCAGCATTTT,CASSYYRTGDQPQHF
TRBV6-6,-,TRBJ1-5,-,TGTGCCAGCAGTTACTCGAGAATTCAGTCAGCAGATCAGCCCCAGCATTTT,CASSYSRIQSADQPQHF
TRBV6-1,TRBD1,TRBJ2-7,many,TGTGCCAGCAGTTCTGGGGACAGGGAGGTGTCTCGCGAGCAGTACTTC,CASSSGDREVSREQYF
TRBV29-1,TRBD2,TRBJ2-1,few,TGCAGCGTTGAAGTGGAGGAAGCGGGAGGGTACAATGAGCAGTTCTTC,CSVEVEEAGGYNEQFF
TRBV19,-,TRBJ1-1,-,TGTGCCAGTAGTATAGGAGGGGGGGACACTGAAGCTTTCTTT,CASSIGGGDTEAFF
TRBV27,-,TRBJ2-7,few,TGTGCCAGCAGTTCGACTAGGGGAGCCTACGAGCAGTACTTC,CASSSTRGAYEQYF
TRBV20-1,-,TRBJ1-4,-,TGCAGTGCTCCACCCCCAGGGAGTTATGAAAAACTGTTTTTT,CSAPPPGSYEKLFF
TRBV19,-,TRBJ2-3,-,TGTGCCAGTAGTATCGGACAAAACACAGATACGCAGTATTTT,CASSIGQNTDTQYF
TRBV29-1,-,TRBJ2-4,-,TGCAGCGTTGTCTCGTGGGAAAAAAACATTCAGTACTTC,CSVVSWEKNIQYF
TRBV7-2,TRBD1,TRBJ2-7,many,TGTGCCAGCAGCTTAGGGGGACAGGGGGTCGACGAGCAGTACTTC,CASSLGGQGVDEQYF
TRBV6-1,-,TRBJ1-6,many,TGTGCCAGCACCACCCTGGGTAATTCGTATAATTCACCCCTCCACTTT,CASTTLGNSYNSPLHF